These 31 T cell receptor beta chains came from one sample sequenced in a study of shared clonotypes between healthy human individuals. The method was immunoSEQ multiplex PCR; TCRdb's version includes in-frame clones alone and lacks a portion of them. The table shows 1,500,000 or so clones, with 98% occurring only once. Specimen: naive CD4+ T cells sorted from blood. Indicated subset: CD45RA+ positively selected. The receptors originated from a young man in good health.

This sequence joins TRBV9 and TRBJ2-5; perhaps TRBD1 as D (5 bases). Between the trimmed V and J ends, which lost 0 bases and 5 bases, there was a span of 20 bases. Germline CDR1 SGDLS, CDR2 YYNGEE. This CDR3 region has 17 residues. The CDR3 nucleotides read TGTGCCAGCAGCGTAGGGACCAAGGATAGGGGTCGGGAGACCCAGTACTTC. It specifies CASSVGTKDRGRETQYF.

The gene calls are TRBV28 and TRBJ2-7, with 8 bases that match TRBD1. V dropped 5 bases and J dropped 7; count of bases not matched to a gene: 10. From germline, CDR1 is MDHEN and CDR2 SYDVKM. The CDR3 runs 14 residues. This CDR3 reads CASSTRTGSWEQYF. The CDR3 DNA follows: TGTGCCAGCAGTACCCGGACAGGGTCTTGGGAGCAGTACTTC.

This rearrangement joins TRBV28 to TRBJ2-2; 11 nucleotides match TRBD2. Trimming took 7 bases from V and 6 from J; bases not matched to a gene: 10. CDR1 and CDR2 (germline): MDHEN, SYDVKM. This CDR3 has 16 residues. The CDR3 DNA follows: TGTGCCAGCACCTCTACTAGCGGGAGTAGTTCCGGGGAGCTGTTTTTT. Residues: CASTSTSGSSSGELFF.

J is TRBJ1-4 and V is TRBV30; 7 nucleotides agree with TRBD1. This CDR3 has 14 amino acids. CDR1 is GTSNPN and CDR2 is SVGIG in the germline V gene (reference sequence). The V segment lost 3 bases and the J segment 7 bases; nucleotides outside the gene matches: 8. The DNA for the CDR3 is TGTGCCTGGAGGGAGGGGGCTTATGCTGAAAAACTGTTTTTT. Translated, it gives CAWREGAYAEKLFF.

This sequence joins TRBV5-5 and TRBJ2-7; a possible D gene is TRBD1 (6 bases). This CDR3 is 14 amino acids long. The germline V gene has CDR1 SGHKS and CDR2 YYEKEE (reference sequence). Trimming took 2 bases from V and 2 from J, leaving 11 bases between them. CDR3 sequence: CASSFTGRAYEQYF. The DNA for the CDR3 is TGTGCCAGCAGCTTTACAGGGAGAGCCTACGAGCAGTACTTC.

The chain carries TRBV9 and TRBJ2-7, with D unresolved. The V end was cut by 0 bases, the J end by 3 bases, with 10 bases between. CDR1 SGDLS and CDR2 YYNGEE come from the germline V gene. The CDR3 length is 14 residues. The DNA for the CDR3 is TGTGCCAGCAGCGTAGAAGACGAAAACTACGAGCAGTACTTC. Protein: CASSVEDENYEQYF.

The chain uses TRBV11-1 and TRBJ2-3; no firm D call. CDR3 length: 12 amino acids. With 2 bases removed from V and 3 bases from J, the gap between germline ends came to 3 bases. The germline V gene has CDR1 SGHAT and CDR2 FQDESV (reference sequence). This CDR3 is CASSLQTDTQYF. In DNA, the CDR3 is TGTGCCAGCAGCTTACAAACAGATACGCAGTATTTT.

The chain carries TRBV4-3 and TRBJ2-7; 16 positions agree with TRBD2. Trimming at V came to 5 bases and at J to 3 bases, leaving 16 bases not matched to a gene. From germline, CDR1 is LGHNA and CDR2 YSLEER. CDR3 size: 20 residues. The CDR3 nucleotides are TGCGCCAGCAGCACCCGACGCGGGACTAGCGGGAGGGCCATTCTCTACGAGCAGTACTTC. Translation: CASSTRRGTSGRAILYEQYF.

V gene TRBV9 combines with J gene TRBJ2-1; 13 nucleotides agree with TRBD2. The CDR3 spans 18 residues. Unmatched junction bases numbered 5, after V lost 0 bases and J lost 2 bases. Germline CDR1 SGDLS, CDR2 YYNGEE. The CDR3 is CASSVGPGTSGTYNEQFF. In nucleotides, the CDR3 is TGTGCCAGCAGCGTAGGTCCTGGGACTAGCGGGACCTACAATGAGCAGTTCTTC.

The chain has TRBV29-1 and TRBJ2-7; D gene unclear. The germline V gene encodes CDR1 SQVTM and CDR2 ANQGSEA. The length of the CDR3 is 13 residues. V was cut by 4 bases and J by 2 bases, with 12 bases left in between. The CDR3 DNA follows: TGCAGCGTTGCTTACTCAATGGCCTACGAGCAGTACTTC. It codes for CSVAYSMAYEQYF.

V and J are TRBV25-1 and TRBJ2-2; 7 positions match TRBD1. The CDR3 consists of 14 residues. Germline V CDR1 and CDR2: MGHDK, SYGVNS. The V gene end was trimmed by 7 bases and the J gene end by 4 bases; junction bases not matched to a gene: 6. The CDR3 sequence is CASTNAGGTGELFF. The CDR3 nucleotides read TGTGCCAGCACGAACGCAGGGGGCACCGGGGAGCTGTTTTTT. The full variable domain, in which reference TRBV25-1 and TRBJ2-2 provide the parts outside the CDR3, is EADIYQTPRYLVIGTGKKITLECSQTMGHDKMYWYQQDPGMELHLIHYSYGVNSTEKGDLSSESTVSRIRTEHFPLTLESARPSHTSQYLCASTNAGGTGELFFGEGSRLTVL.

This clone was detected once. The DNA of the CDR3 is TGTGCCAGCAGCGTAGGAGGAAGACAGGGGGATCAGCCCCAGCATTTT. It specifies CASSVGGRQGDQPQHF. The chain carries TRBV9 and TRBJ1-5; 9 nucleotides align to TRBD1. V shed 0 bases, J shed 5 bases, and the junction held 6 bases outside the gene matches. This CDR3 has 16 residues. Germline loops: CDR1 SGDLS, CDR2 YYNGEE.

Of note for this clone: Distinct nucleotide sequences in the sample also encode this CDR3. The V call is TRBV27, the J call TRBJ2-2; no clear D gene. Germline V gives CDR1 MNHEY, CDR2 SMNVEV (reference sequence). V was cut by 1 base and J by 1 base, with 4 bases left in between. This CDR3 is built from 14 residues. CDR3 sequence (DNA): TGTGCCAGCAGTTTATATAGGAACACCGGGGAGCTGTTTTTT. Protein product: CASSLYRNTGELFF.

This rearrangement joins TRBV5-6 to TRBJ1-1; no definite D call. The V end was cut by 4 bases, the J end by 0 bases, with 13 bases between. This CDR3 is 15 amino acids long. CDR1 and CDR2 (germline): SGHDT, YYEEEE. The CDR3 DNA sequence: TGTGCCAGCAGCCCCCGACGGATAATGAACACTGAAGCTTTCTTT. Its protein product is CASSPRRIMNTEAFF.

The chain has TRBV6-6 and TRBJ2-7; D gene uncertain. V lost 2 bases to trimming and J lost 0 bases, with 8 bases between them. The CDR3 consists of 14 residues. Germline CDR1 is MNHNY and CDR2 is SVGAGI (reference sequence). The DNA of the CDR3 is TGTGCCAGCAGTTACCTATCCGCCTCCTACGAGCAGTACTTC. Its protein is CASSYLSASYEQYF.

The chain has TRBV11-2 and TRBJ1-2; TRBD1 matches at 8 bases. The V gene end was trimmed by 3 bases and the J gene end by 3 bases; junction bases not matched to a gene: 12. CDR3 length: 17 residues. The germline CDR1 and CDR2 sequences are SGHAT and FQNNGV. CDR3 sequence: CASSFRPMRQGYYGYTF. CDR3 nucleotides: TGTGCCAGCAGCTTTAGGCCTATGCGACAGGGGTACTATGGCTACACCTTC. Full variable domain (remainder filled in from reference TRBV11-2 and TRBJ1-2): EAGVAQSPRYKIIEKRQSVAFWCNPISGHATLYWYQQILGQGPKLLIQFQNNGVVDDSQLPKDRFSAERLKGVDSTLKIQPAKLEDSAVYLCASSFRPMRQGYYGYTFGSGTRLTVV.

CDR3 in amino acids: CATSRALAVAYNEQFF. CDR3 coding DNA: TGTGCCACCAGCAGAGCCTTAGCGGTAGCCTACAATGAGCAGTTCTTC. The chain uses TRBV15 and TRBJ2-1; TRBD2 is a possible D gene (6 bases). With 1 base removed from V and 2 bases from J, the gap between germline ends came to 12 bases. Germline V CDR1 and CDR2: LNHNV, YYDKDF (reference sequence). The CDR3 length is 16 residues.

The V call is TRBV6-1, the J call TRBJ2-5, with D perhaps TRBD1 (6 bases). The CDR3 has 14 residues. V lost 5 bases, J lost 5 bases, and 15 bases lay in between. Germline CDR1 is MNHNS and CDR2 is SASEGT. The CDR3 region has the DNA TGTGCCAGCAGTATCACAGGGATGGTGGAGACCCAGTACTTC. This codes for CASSITGMVETQYF.

The V gene is TRBV5-1, the J gene TRBJ2-3; 14 nucleotides align to TRBD2. This CDR3 is built from 18 residues. The V and J ends lost 0 bases and 4 bases, in that order; junction bases with no gene match: 7. Per germline, CDR1 SGHRS and CDR2 YFSETQ. CDR3 nucleotides: TGCGCCAGCAGCTTGGAGTGGACTAGCGGGAGGTTCGCAGATACGCAGTATTTT. Translating it yields CASSLEWTSGRFADTQYF.

The genes are TRBV5-4 and TRBJ2-1; 9 bases are shared with TRBD1. V lost 4 bases and J lost 3; bases outside the gene matches: 5. The CDR3 is 15 amino acids. The germline V gene encodes CDR1 SGHNT and CDR2 YYREEE (reference sequence). The CDR3 loop reads CASSRGQGSYNEQFF. CDR3 DNA: TGTGCCAGCAGCAGGGGACAGGGCAGCTACAATGAGCAGTTCTTC.

This chain connects TRBV4-2 to TRBJ2-7; no definite D call. The V end was cut by 2 bases, the J end by 2 bases, with 16 bases between. The CDR3 runs 16 residues. The germline V gene encodes CDR1 LGHNA and CDR2 YNFKEQ. CDR3 sequence reads: CASSQNSRAPPYEQYF. The CDR3 DNA follows: TGTGCCAGCAGCCAAAATTCTAGGGCCCCCCCCTACGAGCAGTACTTC.

The chain carries TRBV5-5 and TRBJ2-7; the D call may be TRBD1 or TRBD2 (5 bases each). This CDR3 has 16 amino acids. Trimming removed 6 bases at V and 4 bases at J, with 23 bases between. Germline lookup yields CDR1 SGHKS and CDR2 YYEKEE (reference sequence). For the CDR3, the DNA is TGTGCCAGCATGCCCCAAGATAGGGACGGACGATACGAGCAGTACTTC. It yields the protein CASMPQDRDGRYEQYF.

The V call is TRBV6-6, the J call TRBJ2-2; 7 bases line up with TRBD1. The V gene end was trimmed by 5 bases and the J gene end by 5 bases; junction bases not matched to a gene: 8. Looked up from germline, CDR1 is MNHNY and CDR2 is SVGAGI (reference sequence). This CDR3 contains 15 residues. CDR3 in DNA: TGTGCCAGCAGTCAAACAGGGGTTGGGACCGGGGAGCTGTTTTTT. Protein product: CASSQTGVGTGELFF.

The chain links TRBV7-8 to TRBJ2-7, with D perhaps matching TRBD2 (5 bases). Between the trimmed V and J ends, which lost 5 bases and 0 bases, there was a span of 11 bases. Per the germline V gene, CDR1 is SGHVS and CDR2 is FQNEAQ. The CDR3 totals 14 residues. This CDR3 reads CASSPPAGSYEQYF. CDR3 nucleotide sequence: TGTGCCAGCAGCCCGCCGGCGGGCTCCTACGAGCAGTACTTC.

The genes are TRBV7-2 and TRBJ2-1; 8 nucleotides match TRBD1. The J segment lost 5 bases and the V segment lost 0 bases, leaving 0 bases of the junction unmatched. CDR3 length: 14 residues. Germline V gene sequence: CDR1 SGHTA, CDR2 FQGNSA. DNA of the CDR3: TGTGCCAGCAGCTTAGCGACAGGGGACAATGAGCAGTTCTTC. Amino acid sequence: CASSLATGDNEQFF.

This sequence joins TRBV6-1 and TRBJ1-2; a possible D gene is TRBD1 (6 bases). This CDR3 region has 13 residues. V was trimmed by 6 bases and J by 8 bases, leaving 16 bases between them. The germline CDR1 and CDR2 sequences are MNHNS and SASEGT. The CDR3 reads CASRRTGSGGYTF. In nucleotides, the CDR3 is TGTGCCAGCAGGCGCACAGGGAGTGGAGGCTACACCTTC.

This chain links TRBV19 with TRBJ1-1; tentative D call: TRBD1 (6 bases). The CDR3 covers 14 residues. V gave up 9 bases and J gave up 3 bases, with 17 bases separating them. CDR1 is LNHDA and CDR2 is SQIVND in the germline V gene (reference sequence). The CDR3 nucleotides are TGTGCCAGCCTCCCGCGGGGGCGGTACACTGAAGCTTTCTTT. This gives the protein CASLPRGRYTEAFF.

This clone was counted once. This chain joins TRBV5-1 and TRBJ2-3, with 11 bases fitting TRBD2. With V trimmed by 4 bases and J by 2 bases, 6 bases remained unmatched. The CDR3 contains 16 residues. Germline-derived CDR1 and CDR2 are SGHRS and YFSETQ. CDR3 coding DNA: TGCGCCAGCAGCCGATCTAGCGGGGGGCTCACAGATACGCAGTATTTT. Protein sequence: CASSRSSGGLTDTQYF.

The chain is built from TRBV6-1 and TRBJ2-7; 7 bases match TRBD2. CDR1 MNHNS and CDR2 SASEGT come from the germline V gene. The CDR3 loop spans 15 amino acids. The junction had 10 bases not matched to a gene; V was cut back by 7 bases and J by 1 base. CDR3 in amino acids: CASKRERGLSYEQYF. In DNA, the CDR3 is TGTGCCAGCAAACGGGAGCGGGGATTATCCTACGAGCAGTACTTC.

The rearrangement joins TRBV18 to TRBJ1-4; the D gene is possibly TRBD1 (6 bases). Per germline, CDR1 KGHSH and CDR2 LQKENI. With 3 bases removed from V and 8 bases from J, the gap between germline ends came to 16 bases. The CDR3 has 15 residues. The DNA for the CDR3 is TGTGCCAGCTCACCCCCCCGGCCAGGGGCCGAAAAACTGTTTTTT. As protein: CASSPPRPGAEKLFF.

J is TRBJ2-3 and V is TRBV9; weak D call: TRBD1 (6 bases). The germline gives CDR1 SGDLS, CDR2 YYNGEE. The CDR3 runs to 12 residues. Deletions cut 0 bases from V and 9 bases from J, with 8 bases between. CDR3 in amino acids: CASSVEGVTQYF. CDR3 nucleotides: TGTGCCAGCAGCGTAGAGGGGGTGACGCAGTATTTT. Together with reference TRBV9 and TRBJ2-3, the CDR3 gives the full variable domain: DSGVTQTPKHLITATGQRVTLRCSPRSGDLSVYWYQQSLDQGLQFLIQYYNGEERAKGNILERFSAQQFPDLHSELNLSSLELGDSALYFCASSVEGVTQYFGPGTRLTVL.